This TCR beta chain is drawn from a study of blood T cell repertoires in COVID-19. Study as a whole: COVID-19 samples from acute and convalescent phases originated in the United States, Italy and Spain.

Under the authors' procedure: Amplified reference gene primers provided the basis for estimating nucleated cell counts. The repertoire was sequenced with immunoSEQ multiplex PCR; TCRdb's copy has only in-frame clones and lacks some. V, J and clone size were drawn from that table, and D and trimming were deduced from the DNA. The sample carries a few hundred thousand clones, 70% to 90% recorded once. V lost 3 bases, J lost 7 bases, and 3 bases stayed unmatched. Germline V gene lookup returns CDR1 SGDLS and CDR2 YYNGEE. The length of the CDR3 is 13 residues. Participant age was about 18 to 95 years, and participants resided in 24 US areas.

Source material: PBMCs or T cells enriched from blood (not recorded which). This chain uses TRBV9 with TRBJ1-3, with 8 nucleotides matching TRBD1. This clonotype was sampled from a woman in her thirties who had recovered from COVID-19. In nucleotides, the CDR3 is TGTGCCAGCAGCGAGGACAGGGCTAACACCATATATTTT. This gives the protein CASSEDRANTIYF.